This T cell receptor beta chain was documented in a study of human T cells and chemical hapten exposure. Study in general: Patients received weekly diphenylcyclopropenone doses to the scalp throughout the roughly 23-week study.

This clonotype was detected many times. What it binds is unknown. Regarding the study as a whole: Correlating positively with patch test score were the PT1 expanded TCR counts. Those TCRs sitting above 1 in 1000 frequency stayed the same with DPC sensitization. Donors had alopecia, so their immune response may differ from healthy people's.

One entry per CDR3 protein results from TCRdb running MiXCR on the RACE reads. The sample consists of about 49,000 distinct CDR3 sequences, around a tenth of them appearing once. CDR3 length equals 11 residues. V gave up 8 bases and J gave up 8 bases, with 13 bases separating them. CDR1 is LGHDT, CDR2 YNNKEL, per germline (reference sequence). Time point indicated: patch test 1, 2 weeks after DPC sensitization. Specified treatment: therapeutic diphenylcyclopropenone sensitization with weekly scalp DPC. The gene calls are TRBV3-1 and TRBJ2-7; maybe TRBD2 (6 bases). The sequenced sample was whole blood, obtained in connection with sensitization to the hapten diphenylcyclopropenone (DPC). The receptor comes from a woman in her forties or fifties with alopecia areata. Some clones in this sample may be carry-over from other donors' samples. The CDR3, as DNA: TGTGCCAGCGTAGCGGCCGACCAGCAGTACTTC. Its protein product is CASVAADQQYF.